This T cell receptor beta chain comes out of a study of T cell clonotyping in hematopoietic cell transplantation listed by TCRdb under 2021. With respect to the entire study: Pretransplant recipient samples were obtained after cytoreduction. A total of 130 or so blood samples were collected in the study from around 40 consecutive transplant recipients and their related donors. Patient recruitment ran from 2015 to early 2017, and follow-up continued until late 2020 or death. What the authors observed across the whole study: Recipient repertoires showed only a small fraction of overlap with donor repertoires, and over 95% appeared de novo at the given depth. The sample size was limited, and because cells were not sorted, the contributions of CD4 and CD8 repertoires could not be separated. A decrease in recipient TCR diversity was observed after transplant, and a progressive increase in pathologically expanded clonotypes was seen from day 30 to day 180. Broader TCR repertoire diversity after transplant was predicted by Inverse Simpson Index values from donors and from recipients before transplant.

TCR beta CDR3 regions were amplified from genomic DNA with the immunoSEQ assay, a bias-controlled multiplex PCR using V- and J-specific primers. A proprietary barcode and Illumina adapter sequences were added to the CDR3 amplicons in a second PCR step. An Illumina MiSeq instrument was used to sequence the CDR3 libraries. On the authors' methods: Export and quality control were performed with immunoSEQ Analyzer 3.0, and downstream analyses were performed with R Bioconductor and Immunarch. Only productive rearrangements within the normalized downsampled data set were used in the calculation of repertoire metrics. Pathologically expanded clonotypes were defined as those larger than 5 templates in the normalized cohort. The Inverse Simpson Index served as the measure of repertoire diversity. CMV-specificity analyses were carried out on the non-normalized data set to capture all clonotypes. TCRdb obtained this table from immuneACCESS and retained in-frame rearrangements with V and J assigned. These tables miss some clones; where compared with another copy, unresolved V genes account for less than half of the shortfall, and the remainder is unexplained. V and J calls and clone size come straight from that table; D and trimming were deduced from the DNA. The sample table lists 45,000 or so clones, approximately 80% of them with a count of one. The leading ten clones occupy 4% to 5.5% of the sample.

From the cysteine up to the phenylalanine, the CDR3 has a length of 15 residues. The CDR3 DNA has 45 bases and is translated from base 1. V is clipped by 2 bases and J by 0 bases, and the sequence between their germline boundaries is 11 bases long. CDR1 and CDR2 are read off the germline V gene (reference sequence) as SEHNR and FQNEAQ. Read against the paper, the sample's time point label means: recipient sample about 28 days before transplant, after cytoreduction. Recipient blood was collected about 28 days before transplant and at days 30, 100 and 180 after transplant. Using Nuclei Lysis Solution, genomic DNA was extracted from unfractionated peripheral blood mononuclear cells that were either fresh or cryopreserved. Note on this clone: Its antigen target is currently unknown. Base quality data are lacking; no much larger clone is found one base away.

The V gene is TRBV7-9 and the J gene is TRBJ2-7; the best D guess is TRBD1, with 6 bases matching. The TCR was taken from a man aged 60-69 years with myelodysplastic syndrome. Some clones in this sample may be carry-over from other donors' samples. The specimen was peripheral blood mononuclear cells, collected before stem cell transplant. The CDR3 region has the sequence CASSLRTGLSYEQYF. The DNA reads TGTGCCAGCAGCTTAAGAACAGGGCTCTCCTACGAGCAGTACTTC.